Following are 25 T cell receptor beta chains from one sample sequenced in a study of cytomegalovirus exposure and HLA in healthy donors. This PCR relied on a set of 60 Vbeta primers and 13 Jbeta primers. Data came from immunoSEQ multiplex PCR; TCRdb stores just in-frame clones and leaves some out. The sample includes over 200,000 clones, about 84% of them seen just once. Sequencing was carried out using PBMCs. These receptors originate from a human donor in good health.

Points on this clone: A junction boundary mismatches the germline segment, possibly from a read error. The rearrangement links TRBV10-3 to TRBJ1-2; no firm D call. The germline V gene has CDR1 ENHRY and CDR2 SYGVKD. CDR3 length equals 12 residues. The CDR3 DNA reads as TGTGCCATCAGTGAGTTGGTAAGCGGCACAATCTTC. Protein: CAISELVSGTIF.

This clone has only a few counts. The chain combines TRBV15 with TRBJ2-2; TRBD2 aligns across 10 bases. J lost 5 bases, V lost 0 bases, and 9 bases had no gene match. The CDR3 totals 18 residues. Germline V lookup: CDR1 LNHNV, CDR2 YYDKDF (reference sequence). Here the CDR3 reads CATSRDLASGSRTGELFF. CDR3 sequence (DNA): TGTGCCACCAGCAGAGATCTGGCTAGCGGGAGCAGAACCGGGGAGCTGTTTTTT.

This clone was detected only once. The genes are TRBV10-3 and TRBJ1-2, with 7 bases that match TRBD1. V dropped 4 bases and J dropped 5; count of bases not matched to a gene: 1. The V gene's germline CDR1 is ENHRY and CDR2 SYGVKD. The CDR3 totals 12 residues. The CDR3, as DNA: TGTGCCATCAGTGGACAGGGTTATGGCTACACCTTC. Translated: CAISGQGYGYTF.

This chain uses TRBV5-1 with TRBJ2-2; 9 bases match TRBD1. The germline V gene has CDR1 SGHRS and CDR2 YFSETQ. The CDR3 has 16 residues. J gave up 3 bases and V 4 bases, and 7 bases lay outside the gene matches. DNA of the CDR3: TGCGCCAGCAGCCGGGGACAGGGTCGCGACACCGGGGAGCTGTTTTTT. This translates into CASSRGQGRDTGELFF.

The chain carries TRBV7-2 and TRBJ2-5; 9 bases line up with TRBD1. The CDR3 runs 16 residues. Germline CDR1 is SGHTA and CDR2 is FQGNSA. The trim removed 2 bases at V and 5 bases at J, leaving 9 bases unmatched. The CDR3 nucleotides read TGTGCCAGCAGCTTATATGGGGACAGGGTGGGGGAGACCCAGTACTTC. Translated, it gives CASSLYGDRVGETQYF.

This chain connects TRBV5-1 to TRBJ2-3; 13 bases match TRBD2. This CDR3 contains 15 residues. Losses at the gene ends were 0 bases for V and 10 bases for J; bases not matched to a gene: 5. The germline V gene has CDR1 SGHRS and CDR2 YFSETQ. The CDR3 loop is CASSLGGTSGNAQYF. CDR3 bases: TGCGCCAGCAGCTTGGGTGGGACTAGCGGGAACGCGCAGTATTTT.

The rearrangement links TRBV5-4 to TRBJ1-2; 11 bases line up with TRBD1. The CDR3 contains 16 residues. Germline loops: CDR1 SGHNT, CDR2 YYREEE (reference sequence). V lost 4 bases and J lost 4; bases outside the gene matches: 9. The CDR3 region has the DNA TGTGCCAGCAGCGGGAGGACAGGGGGCTGGGGCTATGGCTACACCTTC. This gives the protein CASSGRTGGWGYGYTF.

The chain employs TRBV19 and TRBJ1-2; 7 nucleotides line up with TRBD1. The length of the CDR3 is 12 residues. Trimming took 9 bases from V and 8 from J; bases not matched to a gene: 9. Germline V gene sequence: CDR1 LNHDA, CDR2 SQIVND (reference sequence). DNA of the CDR3: TGTGCCAGCAGACAGGGCTCACGAGGCTACACCTTC. Its protein is CASRQGSRGYTF. Full variable domain (rest looked up from reference TRBV19 and TRBJ1-2): DGGITQSPKYLFRKEGQNVTLSCEQNLNHDAMYWYRQDPGQGLRLIYYSQIVNDFQKGDIAEGYSVSREKKESFPLTVTSAQKNPTAFYLCASRQGSRGYTFGSGTRLTVV.

The chain combines TRBV7-3 with TRBJ2-5; 8 bases map to TRBD2. The junction had 7 bases not matched to a gene; V was cut back by 6 bases and J by 4 bases. CDR3 length: 14 amino acids. CDR1 SGHTA and CDR2 FQGTGA come from the germline V gene. This CDR3 is CASSSIGRGETQYF. CDR3 nucleotide sequence: TGTGCCAGCAGTTCCATCGGGAGGGGAGAGACCCAGTACTTC.

This chain links TRBV25-1 with TRBJ2-1, with 8 bases matching TRBD1. The CDR3 covers 14 residues. CDR1 and CDR2 (germline): MGHDK, SYGVNS. Losses at the gene ends were 3 bases for V and 6 bases for J; bases not matched to a gene: 4. CDR3 region: CASSDPDRANEQFF. For the CDR3, the DNA is TGTGCCAGCAGTGACCCGGACAGGGCCAATGAGCAGTTCTTC.

The chain is built from TRBV29-1 and TRBJ2-2, with D uncertain. V was cut by 2 bases and J by 1 base, with 14 bases left in between. The CDR3 is 16 residues long. Per the germline V gene, CDR1 is SQVTM and CDR2 is ANQGSEA. DNA of the CDR3: TGCAGCGTTGAAAATTCTGGCGGTAAGAACACCGGGGAGCTGTTTTTT. Protein sequence: CSVENSGGKNTGELFF.

This clone was found once. V is TRBV10-3 and J is TRBJ2-1, with D perhaps TRBD2 (5 bases). Germline CDR1 ENHRY, CDR2 SYGVKD. The CDR3 has 17 amino acids. The V end was cut by 1 base, the J end by 0 bases, with 13 bases between. CDR3 in DNA: TGTGCCATCAGTGAGTACGGGGTAGCCGACTCCTACAATGAGCAGTTCTTC. Protein product: CAISEYGVADSYNEQFF.

This clone was recorded once. The chain is built from TRBV6-6 and TRBJ2-7, with 9 bases fitting TRBD1. V lost 4 bases to trimming and J lost 1 base; unmatched junction nucleotides: 5. The CDR3 has 15 amino acids. Germline V gives CDR1 MNHNY, CDR2 SVGAGI (reference sequence). The CDR3 spells CASSSYGTGSYEQYF. The CDR3 DNA is TGTGCCAGCAGTTCATACGGGACAGGGTCCTACGAGCAGTACTTC.

This chain uses TRBV6-1 with TRBJ2-7, with D possibly TRBD1 on 6 matching bases. Germline V gene lookup returns CDR1 MNHNS and CDR2 SASEGT. The V end lost 5 bases, the J end lost 1 base, and 12 bases lay between the germline ends. This CDR3 is built from 14 residues. The CDR3 DNA reads as TGTGCCAGCAGTAAAACAGGGAAATCCTACGAGCAGTACTTC. It encodes CASSKTGKSYEQYF.

CDR3 sequence (DNA): TGTGCCATCAGTGAGGGACTAGTTAAGTTCTTC. This codes for CAISEGLVKFF. J is TRBJ2-1 and V is TRBV10-3, with 7 bases fitting TRBD2. CDR3 length equals 11 residues. J was trimmed by 14 bases and V by 2 bases; bases with no gene match: 3. Germline V gene data show CDR1 as ENHRY and CDR2 as SYGVKD.

The table lists this clone with a few counts. The V gene is TRBV19, the J gene TRBJ1-2; D uncertain. Germline values: CDR1 LNHDA, CDR2 SQIVND (reference sequence). V was trimmed by 3 bases and J by 0 bases, leaving 11 bases between them. The CDR3 consists of 15 residues. The CDR3 sequence is CASSIAGTTNYGYTF. The DNA for the CDR3 is TGTGCCAGTAGTATTGCAGGAACAACTAACTATGGCTACACCTTC.

The chain uses TRBV19 and TRBJ2-3; 8 nucleotides line up with TRBD2. This CDR3 region has 14 residues. The trim removed 5 bases at V and 6 bases at J, leaving 7 bases unmatched. The germline V gene has CDR1 LNHDA and CDR2 SQIVND (reference sequence). CDR3 in amino acids: CASSPGRALDTQYF. The CDR3 DNA reads TGTGCCAGTAGTCCCGGGAGGGCCTTGGATACGCAGTATTTT.

The chain recombines TRBV18 with TRBJ1-1; possibly TRBD1 for D (6 bases). Per germline, CDR1 KGHSH and CDR2 LQKENI. CDR3 length equals 12 residues. V was cut by 5 bases and J by 4 bases, with 8 bases left in between. CDR3 sequence (DNA): TGTGCCAGCTCAGACAGGAGCACTGAAGCTTTCTTT. It encodes CASSDRSTEAFF.

This clone showed up just once. The rearrangement links TRBV4-1 to TRBJ1-6, with 10 positions matching TRBD1. V lost 4 bases, J lost 7 bases, and 10 bases stayed unmatched. The CDR3 covers 17 residues. Germline lookup yields CDR1 MGHRA and CDR2 YSYEKL. CDR3 nucleotides: TGCGCCAGCAGCCGGATAAGGGACAGGGGTCGGAATTCACCCCTCCACTTT. It encodes CASSRIRDRGRNSPLHF.

The CDR3 DNA is TGTGCCAGCAGCTCAGGAAACACCATATATTTT. Encoded protein: CASSSGNTIYF. The chain links TRBV7-9 to TRBJ1-3; D is undetermined. Per germline, CDR1 SEHNR and CDR2 FQNEAQ (reference sequence). The CDR3 is made up of 11 amino acids. Trimming left V 4 bases short and J 4 bases short, with 2 bases between. The entire variable domain, with the rest obtained from reference TRBV7-9 and TRBJ1-3, is as follows: DTGVSQNPRHKITKRGQNVTFRCDPISEHNRLYWYRQTLGQGPEFLTYFQNEAQLEKSRLLSDRFSAERPKGSFSTLEIQRTEQGDSAMYLCASSSGNTIYFGEGSWLTVV.

J is TRBJ2-5 and V is TRBV28; 9 nucleotides match TRBD2. Germline CDR1 and CDR2: MDHEN and SYDVKM. Unmatched junction bases numbered 6, after V lost 5 bases and J lost 5 bases. The CDR3 loop spans 14 amino acids. CDR3 DNA sequence: TGTGCCAGCAGTCCCGGGACTAGCATGGAGACCCAGTACTTC. Protein: CASSPGTSMETQYF. Full variable domain (remainder filled in from reference TRBV28 and TRBJ2-5): DVKVTQSSRYLVKRTGEKVFLECVQDMDHENMFWYRQDPGLGLRLIYFSYDVKMKEKGDIPEGYSVSREKKERFSLILESASTNQTSMYLCASSPGTSMETQYFGPGTRLLVL.

This clone was counted a single time. This sequence joins TRBV4-1 and TRBJ1-2; 8 bases match TRBD1. J lost 4 bases, V lost 4 bases, and 8 bases had no gene match. Germline V gene lookup returns CDR1 MGHRA and CDR2 YSYEKL. The CDR3 length is 15 residues. This CDR3 is CASSPSTGAGYGYTF. The CDR3 nucleotides read TGCGCCAGCAGCCCTTCGACAGGGGCCGGCTATGGCTACACCTTC.

This chain uses TRBV14 with TRBJ1-2; 9 bases line up with TRBD1. The CDR3 has 16 residues. CDR1 and CDR2 (germline): SGHDN, FVKESK. The V segment lost 1 base and the J segment 4 bases; nucleotides outside the gene matches: 7. CDR3 protein: CASSQGGTGWPYGYTF. CDR3 in DNA: TGTGCCAGCAGCCAAGGGGGGACAGGGTGGCCCTATGGCTACACCTTC.

The J gene is TRBJ2-5, the V gene TRBV7-6; D gene unclear. V lost 5 bases, J lost 5 bases, and 12 bases lay in between. The germline V gene has CDR1 SGHVS and CDR2 FNYEAQ. This CDR3 region has 13 residues. In nucleotides, the CDR3 is TGTGCCAGCAGCCCTACGATAACGGAGACCCAGTACTTC. Its protein product is CASSPTITETQYF.

The chain employs TRBV7-9 and TRBJ1-2, with D hard to call. Germline CDR1 is SEHNR and CDR2 is FQNEAQ (reference sequence). V lost 5 bases to trimming and J lost 4 bases, with 8 bases between them. The CDR3 has 12 amino acids. CDR3 coding DNA: TGTGCCAGCAGCGAGGAAGGCTATGGCTACACCTTC. It translates to CASSEEGYGYTF.